Each of the 8 T cell receptor beta chains below was sequenced from the same sample in a study of identical twins. TCRdb reanalysed the 5' RACE reads using MiXCR and keeps one entry per CDR3 protein. The sample includes 1.5 million or so distinct CDR3 sequences, around 33% of them seen just once. The sequenced sample consisted of cord blood. Receptor source: a newborn girl in good health.

This clonotype was observed a few times. The chain is built from TRBV20-1 and TRBJ2-7; 7 bases line up with TRBD1. The CDR3 has 16 residues. Germline V gene sequence: CDR1 DFQATT, CDR2 SNEGSKA (reference sequence). J lost 3 bases, V lost 4 bases, and 15 bases had no gene match. In DNA, the CDR3 is TGCAGTGCTACGCGATTCGCTCAGGGGGTGGACTACGAGCAGTACTTC. Its translation: CSATRFAQGVDYEQYF.

The CDR3 DNA is TGTGCCAGCACCCCGACTAGCACCCCTTTCTACAATGAGCAGTTCTTC. Translation gives CASTPTSTPFYNEQFF. The rearrangement uses TRBV14 and TRBJ2-1, with TRBD2 matching 7 bases. Germline CDR1 is SGHDN and CDR2 is FVKESK. The CDR3 length is 16 residues. The J segment lost 3 bases and the V segment lost 7 bases, leaving 12 bases of the junction unmatched.

This chain links TRBV5-1 with TRBJ1-2; 8 bases match TRBD1. Trimming cost V 6 bases and J 3 bases; bases outside gene matches: 10. The germline CDR1 and CDR2 sequences are SGHRS and YFSETQ. The CDR3 is 15 residues long. This CDR3 is CASKKSGGRDYGYTF. CDR3 nucleotides: TGCGCCAGCAAAAAGTCAGGGGGCAGGGACTATGGCTACACCTTC. The full variable domain, rest sourced from reference TRBV5-1 and TRBJ1-2, is KAGVTQTPRYLIKTRGQQVTLSCSPISGHRSVSWYQQTPGQGLQFLFEYFSETQRNKGNFPGRFSGRQFSNSRSEMNVSTLELGDSALYLCASKKSGGRDYGYTFGSGTRLTVV.

In this sample, this clonotype turned up a few times. This rearrangement joins TRBV12-3 or TRBV12-4 to TRBJ2-1, with D possibly TRBD2 on 5 matching bases. Trimming cost V 0 bases and J 2 bases, with 8 bases left between them. The CDR3 length is 15 residues. CDR3 in DNA: TGTGCCAGCAGTTTAGCAGCGGTAACCTACAATGAGCAGTTCTTC. Its translation is CASSLAAVTYNEQFF.

This clonotype was picked up a small number of times. This sequence joins TRBV27 and TRBJ1-1; D gene ambiguous. The CDR3 runs to 13 residues. V lost 1 base and J lost 3, with 6 bases in between. Germline V gene data show CDR1 as MNHEY and CDR2 as SMNVEV (reference sequence). CDR3: CASSLWKDTEAFF. CDR3 sequence (DNA): TGTGCCAGCAGTTTATGGAAGGACACTGAAGCTTTCTTT.

The V gene is TRBV4-1, the J gene TRBJ2-1; D is possibly TRBD2 (5 bases). V lost 1 base and J 12 bases, leaving 25 bases between the germline ends. The CDR3 loop spans 17 amino acids. In germline, CDR1 is MGHRA, CDR2 YSYEKL. CDR3 sequence: CASSQGILAVSTDTQFF. The DNA of the CDR3 is TGCGCCAGCAGCCAAGGGATCCTAGCCGTTAGCACAGATACGCAGTTCTTC.

This clonotype has just a few counts. V is TRBV7-4 and J is TRBJ2-7, with a possible D match to TRBD1 (6 bases). V gave up 2 bases and J gave up 4 bases, with 21 bases separating them. Looked up from germline, CDR1 is SGHVT and CDR2 is SQSDAQ. CDR3 size: 17 residues. In DNA, the CDR3 is TGTGCCAGCAGCTTAATGCAAAAGGGGGTAGCGTCTTACGAGCAGTACTTC. Translation gives CASSLMQKGVASYEQYF.

Of note for this clonotype: The junction does not match germline at one end; this may be a read error. The gene calls are TRBV4-1 and TRBJ2-3; D is perhaps TRBD2 (6 bases). CDR1 and CDR2 (germline): MGHRA, YSYEKL. CDR3 length equals 16 residues. The CDR3 DNA reads as TGCGCCAGCAGCCAAATAGCGGATCCTAGCACAGATACGCGGTATTTT. Residues: CASSQIADPSTDTRYF.